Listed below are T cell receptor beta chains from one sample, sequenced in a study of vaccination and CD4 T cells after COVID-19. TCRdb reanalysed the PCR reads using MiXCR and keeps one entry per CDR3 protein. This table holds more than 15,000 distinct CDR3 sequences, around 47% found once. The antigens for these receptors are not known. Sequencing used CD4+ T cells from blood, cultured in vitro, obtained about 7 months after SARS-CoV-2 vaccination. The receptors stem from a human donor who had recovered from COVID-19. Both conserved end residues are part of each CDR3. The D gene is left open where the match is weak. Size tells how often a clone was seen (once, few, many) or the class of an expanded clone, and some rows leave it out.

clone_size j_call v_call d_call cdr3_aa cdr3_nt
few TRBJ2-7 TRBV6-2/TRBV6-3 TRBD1 CASSYLGQGTEQYF TGTGCCAGCAGTTACCTGGGACAGGGGACGGAGCAGTACTTC
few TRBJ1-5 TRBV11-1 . CASSVGVNQPQHF TGTGCCAGCAGCGTAGGGGTTAATCAGCCCCAGCATTTT
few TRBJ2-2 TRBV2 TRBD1 CASREQGASTGELFF TGTGCCAGCAGGGAACAGGGGGCGAGCACCGGGGAGCTGTTTTTT
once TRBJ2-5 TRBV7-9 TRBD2 CASSFSGSGGSKTQYF TGTGCCAGCAGCTTCTCAGGGAGCGGGGGCTCGAAGACCCAGTACTTC
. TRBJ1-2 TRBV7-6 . CASSDWRRGDYGYTF TGTGCCAGCAGCGATTGGAGGCGAGGGGACTATGGCTACACCTTC
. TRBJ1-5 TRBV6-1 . CASLVPQHF TGTGCCAGCTTAGTGCCCCAGCATTTT
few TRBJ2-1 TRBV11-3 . CASSLAPNSYNEQFF TGTGCCAGCAGCTTAGCCCCAAACTCCTACAATGAGCAGTTCTTC
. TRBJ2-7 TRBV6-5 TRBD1 CASSYRVQGAYEQYF TGTGCCAGCAGTTACAGGGTTCAGGGGGCCTACGAGCAGTACTTC
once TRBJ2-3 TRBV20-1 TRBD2 CSARDTIRLAGPDTQYF TGCAGTGCTAGAGATACGATAAGACTAGCGGGGCCAGATACGCAGTATTTT
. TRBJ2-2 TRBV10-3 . CAISGPSVGWTGELFF TGTGCCATCAGTGGCCCTTCGGTCGGGTGGACCGGGGAGCTGTTTTTT
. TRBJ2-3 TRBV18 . CASSPIPLDTQYF TGTGCCAGCTCACCTATCCCCCTAGATACGCAGTATTTT
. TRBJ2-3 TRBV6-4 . CASVDYSTDTQYF TGTGCCAGCGTGGACTATAGCACAGATACGCAGTATTTT
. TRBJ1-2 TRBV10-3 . CAISESREGRGYTF TGTGCCATCAGTGAGTCGAGAGAGGGTCGTGGCTACACCTTC
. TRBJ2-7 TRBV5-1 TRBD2 CASSWGTSNYEQYF TGCGCCAGCAGCTGGGGGACTAGCAACTACGAGCAGTACTTC
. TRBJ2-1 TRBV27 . CASSLGQAREQFF TGTGCCAGCAGTTTAGGCCAGGCCCGGGAGCAGTTCTTC
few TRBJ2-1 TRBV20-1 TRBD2 CSANGLAGDSYNEQFF TGCAGTGCTAACGGACTAGCGGGGGATTCCTACAATGAGCAGTTCTTC
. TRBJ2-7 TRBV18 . CASSPGGEHEQYF TGTGCCAGCTCACCAGGGGGTGAGCACGAGCAGTACTTC
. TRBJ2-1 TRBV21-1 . CASSKDGNRGEQFF TGTGCCAGCAGCAAAGACGGGAATAGGGGCGAGCAGTTCTTC
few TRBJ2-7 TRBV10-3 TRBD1 CAISDRGNSYEQYF TGTGCCATCAGTGACAGGGGGAACTCCTACGAGCAGTACTTC
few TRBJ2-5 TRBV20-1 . CSASTGRETQYF TGCAGTGCTAGTACGGGTAGAGAGACCCAGTACTTC
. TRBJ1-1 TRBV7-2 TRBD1 CASSTDRVTEAFF TGTGCCAGCAGCACGGACAGGGTAACTGAAGCTTTCTTT
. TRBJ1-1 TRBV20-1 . CSPTRTDEAFF TGCAGTCCGACCCGGACAGATGAAGCTTTCTTT
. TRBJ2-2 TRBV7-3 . CASSLMGGRTGELFF TGTGCCAGCAGCTTAATGGGGGGACGCACCGGGGAGCTGTTTTTT
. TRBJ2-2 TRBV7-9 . CASSLAAVPTGELFF TGTGCCAGCAGCTTAGCGGCGGTCCCAACAGGGGAGCTGTTTTTT
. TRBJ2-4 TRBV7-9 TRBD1 CASSLGTGGDIQYF TGTGCCAGCAGCTTAGGGACAGGGGGAGACATTCAGTACTTC
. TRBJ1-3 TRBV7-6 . CAGSLGAWDGSGNTIYF TGTGCCGGCAGCTTAGGGGCTTGGGATGGCTCTGGAAACACCATATATTTT
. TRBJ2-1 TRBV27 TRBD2 CASSLRLAGDNEQFF TGTGCCAGCAGTTTACGACTAGCGGGAGACAATGAGCAGTTCTTC
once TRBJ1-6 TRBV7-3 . CASSSSGNNSPLHF TGTGCCAGCTCATCTTCGGGGAATAATTCACCCCTCCACTTT
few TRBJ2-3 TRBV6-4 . CASRLQGGTDTQYF TGTGCCAGCAGGCTACAGGGAGGCACAGATACGCAGTATTTT
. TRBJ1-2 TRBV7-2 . CASSLEGVGSNYGYTF TGTGCCAGCAGCTTAGAGGGGGTGGGGTCTAACTATGGCTACACCTTC
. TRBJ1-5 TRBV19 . CASGVGQPNQPQHF TGTGCCAGTGGTGTGGGGCAGCCTAATCAGCCCCAGCATTTT
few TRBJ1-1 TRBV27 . CASRFEGGTEAFF TGTGCCAGCAGATTTGAGGGCGGCACTGAAGCTTTCTTT
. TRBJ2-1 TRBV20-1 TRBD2 CSARGTSGGADEQFF TGCAGTGCTAGAGGAACTAGCGGGGGGGCAGATGAGCAGTTCTTC
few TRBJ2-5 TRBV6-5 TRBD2 CASSYGIAGDLETQYF TGTGCCAGCAGTTACGGAATAGCGGGGGATTTAGAGACCCAGTACTTC
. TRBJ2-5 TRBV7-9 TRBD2 CASSRAGGPREAQYF TGTGCCAGCAGCAGAGCGGGGGGCCCGCGAGAGGCCCAGTACTTC
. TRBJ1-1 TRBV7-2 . CASSFVLNTEAFF TGTGCCAGCAGCTTTGTCTTGAACACTGAAGCTTTCTTT
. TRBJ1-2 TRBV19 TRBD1 CASSGYRGLDGYTF TGTGCCAGTAGTGGTTACAGGGGGCTGGACGGCTACACCTTC
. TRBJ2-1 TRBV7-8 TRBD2 CASSSWAGTSAGEQFF TGTGCCAGCAGCTCGTGGGCTGGGACTAGCGCCGGAGAGCAGTTCTTC
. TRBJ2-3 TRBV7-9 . CASSLVLGITDTQYF TGTGCCAGCAGCTTAGTTTTGGGGATTACAGATACGCAGTATTTT
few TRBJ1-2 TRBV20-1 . CSATRTTGTYGYTF TGCAGTGCTACTCGGACTACAGGGACCTATGGCTACACCTTC
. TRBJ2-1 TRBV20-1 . CSARWFGLSYNEQFF TGCAGTGCTCGGTGGTTCGGACTCTCCTACAATGAGCAGTTCTTC
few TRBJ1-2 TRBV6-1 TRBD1 CASRRQGVYGYTF TGTGCCAGCAGACGACAGGGTGTCTATGGCTACACCTTC
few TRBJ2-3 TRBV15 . CATSSPRQGFGTQYF TGTGCCACCAGCAGCCCCCGGCAGGGTTTCGGTACGCAGTATTTT
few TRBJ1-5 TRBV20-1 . CSARGQGENNQPQHF TGCAGTGCTAGGGGACAAGGAGAGAACAATCAGCCCCAGCATTTT
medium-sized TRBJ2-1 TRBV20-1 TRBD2 CSATSRGLAGGQFF TGCAGTGCTACCTCTAGGGGACTAGCGGGGGGGCAGTTCTTC